In this sample, the clone carrying this TCR beta chain turned up once. What it binds is unknown. This entry is derived from a study of blood T cells in healthy people across ages. General study results and limits: It was found that TCR beta diversity correlated strongly with the percentage of naive T cells. Aged donors had fewer naive CD4+ cells and lower diversity than long-lived donors. Age showed a roughly linear inverse relationship with TCR beta diversity per million T cells.

With a J-beta primer mix and a sample-barcoded 5' primer, a second PCR ran about 7 to 12 cycles. TCRdb recomputed calls from the 5' RACE reads with MiXCR, one row per CDR3 protein. The repertoire holds about 1,600,000 distinct CDR3 sequences, with roughly 40% as singletons. Collection of 8.5 to 10 milliliters of peripheral blood was performed for each donor. The CDR3 sequence is 16 residues long. V gave up 5 bases and J gave up 4 bases; unmatched junction bases: 12. In germline, CDR1 is MNHNY, CDR2 SVGAGI (reference sequence). The chain has TRBV6-6 and TRBJ2-3; 7 nucleotides line up with TRBD2. This TCR was sampled from a woman aged 18-30 years in good health. The specimen was blood. The CDR3 spells CASSTRWGGVADTQYF. The CDR3 region has the DNA TGTGCCAGCAGTACCCGGTGGGGGGGTGTAGCAGATACGCAGTATTTT.